This entry lists 20 T cell receptor beta chains sequenced from one sample in a study of Ad26.COV2.S vaccination and SARS-CoV-2 variants. Profiling relied on immunoSEQ multiplex PCR, and the TCRdb table lists in-frame clones only, not all of them. The sample lists over 100,000 clones; about three quarters were seen once. The sample in question was peripheral blood, obtained after recovery from COVID-19. Every receptor here comes from a human donor who had recovered from COVID-19.

There are many counts of this clone. The V gene is TRBV2, the J gene TRBJ2-5; D uncertain. Trimming pared 8 bases from V and 5 bases from J, leaving 9 bases between. This CDR3 comprises 11 residues. The germline gives CDR1 SNHLY, CDR2 FYNNEI. CDR3 amino acids: CASVALETQYF. The DNA of the CDR3 is TGTGCCAGCGTAGCTTTGGAGACCCAGTACTTC. Using reference TRBV2 and TRBJ2-5 for the parts outside the CDR3, the full variable domain is EPEVTQTPSHQVTQMGQEVILRCVPISNHLYFYWYRQILGQKVEFLVSFYNNEISEKSEIFDDQFSVERPDGSNFTLKIRSTKLEDSAMYFCASVALETQYFGPGTRLLVL.

V is TRBV30 and J is TRBJ1-2; no reliable D call. The CDR3 length is 15 residues. V was cut by 0 bases and J by 8 bases, with 19 bases left in between. Germline CDR1 is GTSNPN and CDR2 is SVGIG (reference sequence). The CDR3 here is CAWSVPRRVAGGYTF. DNA for the CDR3: TGTGCCTGGAGTGTACCCCGGAGGGTTGCGGGAGGCTACACCTTC. The full variable domain, completed using reference TRBV30 and TRBJ1-2, is SQTIHQWPATLVQPVGSPLSLECTVEGTSNPNLYWYRQAAGRGLQLLFYSVGIGQISSEVPQNLSASRPQDRQFILSSKKLLLSDSGFYLCAWSVPRRVAGGYTFGSGTRLTVV.

This chain joins TRBV13 and TRBJ2-3; 13 positions agree with TRBD2. The length of the CDR3 is 17 residues. V lost 5 bases and J lost 1; bases outside the gene matches: 6. Germline CDR1 reads PRHDT; CDR2 reads FYEKMQ (reference sequence). The CDR3 nucleotides are TGTGCCAGCAGCCCCGGTGGGACTAGCGGGGGCACAGATACGCAGTATTTT. Amino acids: CASSPGGTSGGTDTQYF.

The V call is TRBV4-2, the J call TRBJ2-2; 13 bases align to TRBD2. This CDR3 spans 17 amino acids. CDR1 LGHNA and CDR2 YNFKEQ come from the germline V gene. Trimming removed 3 bases from V and 8 bases from J; junction bases left unmatched: 9. The CDR3: CASSHLTSGGASGELFF. CDR3 DNA: TGTGCCAGCAGCCACCTCACTAGCGGGGGGGCCAGTGGGGAGCTGTTTTTT.

The table lists this clone with a few counts. Here the CDR3 reads CASSRRQGINEQFF. CDR3 sequence (DNA): TGTGCCAGCAGCCGCCGACAGGGGATAAATGAGCAGTTCTTC. V is TRBV7-9 and J is TRBJ2-1; 8 bases agree with TRBD1. Unmatched junction bases numbered 7, after V lost 5 bases and J lost 7 bases. The CDR3 is made up of 14 amino acids. The germline gives CDR1 SEHNR, CDR2 FQNEAQ (reference sequence).

This rearrangement joins TRBV21-1 to TRBJ2-1; the table's D call, TRBD1, was not checked against the DNA. TRBV21-1 represents a pseudogene. The CDR3 runs to 18 residues. CDR3 coding DNA: TGTGCCAGCAGCAGGGACAGGGGCCTATCCCCAGACTACAATGAGCAGTTCTTC. Its protein product is CASSRDRGLSPDYNEQFF.

Remarks on this clone: Germline is not matched at one junction end, which may reflect a read error. The rearrangement joins TRBV7-8 to TRBJ2-5; the D gene could be TRBD1 or TRBD2 (5 bases each). The length of the CDR3 is 12 residues. The germline gives CDR1 SGHVS, CDR2 FQNEAQ. The CDR3 loop reads CASSQYRDALNF. CDR3 nucleotides: TGTGCCAGCAGCCAATACCGGGACGCCCTTAACTTC.

The rearrangement uses TRBV14 and TRBJ1-2; TRBD1 might be the D (6 bases). V was cut by 2 bases and J by 7 bases, with 17 bases left in between. This CDR3 spans 15 amino acids. CDR1 SGHDN and CDR2 FVKESK come from the germline V gene. DNA for the CDR3: TGTGCCAGCAGCCAAAACTACAGGGAACCTCGTGGCTACACCTTC. This gives the protein CASSQNYREPRGYTF.

This sequence joins TRBV10-2 and TRBJ1-5, with D tentatively TRBD1 (6 bases). V was cut by 3 bases and J by 7 bases, with 13 bases left in between. The germline V gene encodes CDR1 WSHSY and CDR2 SAAADI. This CDR3 is 14 amino acids long. The CDR3 loop is CASSESGVGQPQHF. In DNA, the CDR3 is TGCGCCAGCAGTGAATCAGGGGTAGGCCAGCCCCAGCATTTT.

In nucleotides, the CDR3 is TGTGCCTGGAGTGGCCGGACAGGATATAATTCACCCCTCCACTTT. Amino acids: CAWSGRTGYNSPLHF. The chain joins TRBV30 to TRBJ1-6; 7 bases are shared with TRBD1. This CDR3 is built from 15 residues. Germline V gives CDR1 GTSNPN, CDR2 SVGIG (reference sequence). With 1 base clipped from V and 4 bases from J, the junction kept 4 bases outside the gene matches.

This clone was counted a single time. The chain recombines TRBV5-1 with TRBJ2-6; 13 bases fit TRBD2. V lost 2 bases and J lost 1; bases outside the gene matches: 0. Germline values: CDR1 SGHRS, CDR2 YFSETQ. The CDR3 loop spans 17 amino acids. The chain's CDR3 is CASSLLAGGSGANVLTF. The CDR3 DNA is TGCGCCAGCAGCTTACTAGCGGGAGGGTCTGGGGCCAACGTCCTGACTTTC.

This sequence joins TRBV5-1 and TRBJ2-1, with D tentatively TRBD1 (6 bases). The CDR3 is 13 amino acids. Germline V lookup: CDR1 SGHRS, CDR2 YFSETQ. V shed 3 bases and J shed 5 bases, with 9 bases lying between them. For the CDR3, the DNA is TGCGCCAGCAGCTGGACAGCCGACAATGAGCAGTTCTTC. Translation: CASSWTADNEQFF.

CDR3 in amino acids: CASSVTGDTGELFF. The CDR3 DNA reads TGTGCCAGTAGTGTGACAGGGGACACCGGGGAGCTGTTTTTT. V usage is TRBV19 and J usage is TRBJ2-2; 8 positions match TRBD1. V lost 5 bases and J lost 3; bases outside the gene matches: 2. The CDR3 sequence is 14 residues long. The germline gives CDR1 LNHDA, CDR2 SQIVND (reference sequence).

This clone was seen only a few times. The CDR3 region has the DNA TGCGCCAGCAGCCCGCTACCGGGACAGAGGTCGGCTGGCTACACCTTC. Its translation is CASSPLPGQRSAGYTF. The genes are TRBV5-1 and TRBJ1-2, with 7 nucleotides matching TRBD1. Unmatched junction bases numbered 16, after V lost 4 bases and J lost 7 bases. Germline assignment: CDR1 SGHRS and CDR2 YFSETQ. The CDR3 is made up of 16 amino acids.

J is TRBJ2-3 and V is TRBV29-1, with D perhaps TRBD1 or TRBD2 (5 bases each). V shed 7 bases and J shed 0 bases, with 14 bases lying between them. Germline CDR1 reads SQVTM; CDR2 reads ANQGSEA. The CDR3 is 14 amino acids. CDR3 in DNA: TGCAGCGCTGACCGGGACGGCAGCACAGATACGCAGTATTTT. Translated: CSADRDGSTDTQYF.

The chain carries TRBV2 and TRBJ2-5, with a possible D match to TRBD2 (5 bases). The CDR3 length is 13 residues. CDR1 and CDR2 (germline): SNHLY, FYNNEI. Trimming stripped 6 bases from V and 7 bases from J, with 15 bases between. CDR3 coding DNA: TGTGCCAGCAGCCAGACTAAGGCCCGGACCCAGTACTTC. Translation gives CASSQTKARTQYF.

This chain links TRBV3-1 (or the pseudogene TRBV3-2) with TRBJ2-3; D is perhaps TRBD1 (5 bases). In germline, CDR1 is LGHDT, CDR2 YNNKEL (reference sequence). This CDR3 contains 15 residues. V was pared by 4 bases and J by 0 bases, with 11 bases between. The CDR3 nucleotides read TGTGCCAGCAGCCGGCTAGGGGCTAGCACAGATACGCAGTATTTT. This gives the protein CASSRLGASTDTQYF.

The chain carries TRBV19 and TRBJ2-3, with 11 bases aligning to TRBD2. In germline, CDR1 is LNHDA, CDR2 SQIVND (reference sequence). V was clipped by 4 bases and J by 0 bases; unmatched bases: 15. The CDR3 has 20 amino acids. This CDR3 reads CASSTPRRTSGLDSTDTQYF. The DNA of the CDR3 is TGTGCCAGTAGTACCCCGAGGAGGACTAGCGGGTTAGATAGCACAGATACGCAGTATTTT.

This clone has just one count. The chain couples TRBV28 to TRBJ2-6, with no clear D. Germline CDR1 MDHEN, CDR2 SYDVKM. This CDR3 is 16 amino acids long. Trimming shortened V by 2 bases and J by 1 base, and 9 bases separated the two germline ends. CDR3 protein: CASSLGGISGANVLTF. Written as DNA, the CDR3 is TGTGCCAGCAGTTTAGGTGGGATATCTGGGGCCAACGTCCTGACTTTC. The full variable domain, with the rest looked up from reference TRBV28 and TRBJ2-6, is DVKVTQSSRYLVKRTGEKVFLECVQDMDHENMFWYRQDPGLGLRLIYFSYDVKMKEKGDIPEGYSVSREKKERFSLILESASTNQTSMYLCASSLGGISGANVLTFGAGSRLTVL.

With respect to this clone: Germline and junction disagree at one end, which may indicate a read error. The chain carries TRBV11-2 and TRBJ2-7, with 7 bases that match TRBD1. The CDR3 sequence is 12 residues long. CDR1 is SGHAT and CDR2 is FQNNGV in the germline V gene. CDR3 protein: CASSSLRTGLDF. In DNA form, the CDR3 reads TGTGCCAGCAGCTCCTTGAGGACAGGTCTGGACTTC.